A single sample gave rise to the 24 T cell receptor beta chains below, sequenced in a study of cytomegalovirus exposure and HLA in healthy donors. Primers for the PCR totalled 60 Vbeta and 13 Jbeta. The data were produced by immunoSEQ multiplex PCR, yet TCRdb's version contains in-frame clones alone and is incomplete. The repertoire includes tens of thousands of clones, roughly two thirds of them detected once, and approximately 7% sits in the top ten. The sample taken for sequencing was PBMCs. The source is a woman aged 45-59 years in good health and CMV-seropositive.

The chain uses TRBV7-8 and TRBJ1-4; 7 bases map to TRBD1. CDR3 size: 18 residues. The germline gives CDR1 SGHVS, CDR2 FQNEAQ. The junction had 8 bases not matched to a gene; V was cut back by 1 base and J by 0 bases. Here the CDR3 DNA reads TGTGCCAGCAGCTTAGATCAAACAGGGGAGGCAACTAATGAAAAACTGTTTTTT. Translated: CASSLDQTGEATNEKLFF.

This sequence joins TRBV28 and TRBJ1-1; maybe TRBD1 (5 bases). Germline V gene lookup returns CDR1 MDHEN and CDR2 SYDVKM. The CDR3 extends over 17 amino acids. V was trimmed by 4 bases and J by 0 bases, leaving 18 bases between them. The CDR3 DNA is TGTGCCAGCAGTTCCAGGGCAGGAGCGCCGATGAACACTGAAGCTTTCTTT. This sequence encodes CASSSRAGAPMNTEAFF.

The CDR3 is CASSLSQGWQETQYF. The CDR3 DNA follows: TGCGCCAGCAGCTTAAGTCAGGGATGGCAAGAGACCCAGTACTTC. The chain combines TRBV5-1 with TRBJ2-5; maybe TRBD1 (5 bases). Trimming pared 2 bases from V and 2 bases from J, leaving 13 bases between. The germline V gene has CDR1 SGHRS and CDR2 YFSETQ. This CDR3 region has 15 residues.

This clone has more than one count but fewer than ten. The chain recombines TRBV9 with TRBJ2-5; TRBD2 agrees at 12 bases. The CDR3 extends over 17 amino acids. The ends lost 3 bases at V and 3 bases at J; junction bases unmatched: 9. Germline lookup yields CDR1 SGDLS and CDR2 YYNGEE. The CDR3 bases are TGTGCCAGCAGCGCGGGAACTAGCGGGGGGAGTGAAGAGACCCAGTACTTC. Amino acid sequence: CASSAGTSGGSEETQYF.

The rearrangement uses TRBV11-2 and TRBJ1-4; D remains unclear. Trimming removed 1 base from V and 8 bases from J, with 11 bases in between. This CDR3 is 14 amino acids long. Per germline, CDR1 SGHAT and CDR2 FQNNGV. Here the CDR3 reads CASSLGEGREKLFF. In DNA form, the CDR3 reads TGTGCCAGCAGCTTAGGCGAGGGAAGGGAAAAACTGTTTTTT.

CDR3 region: CASSRPGDQETQYF. CDR3 DNA: TGTGCCAGCAGCCGCCCCGGGGATCAAGAGACCCAGTACTTC. The chain joins TRBV4-2 to TRBJ2-5; D might be TRBD2 (5 bases). Trimming removed 4 bases from V and 2 bases from J, with 11 bases in between. Germline V CDR1 and CDR2: LGHNA, YNFKEQ. There are 14 residues in the CDR3.

The V call is TRBV6-1, the J call TRBJ1-4, with a possible D match to TRBD1 (5 bases). V was clipped by 6 bases and J by 6 bases, with 14 bases between them. From germline, CDR1 is MNHNS and CDR2 SASEGT. This CDR3 comprises 14 residues. The CDR3 DNA reads TGTGCCAGCAGACCACCAGGGAACGATGAAAAACTGTTTTTT. This translates into CASRPPGNDEKLFF.

The rearrangement uses TRBV4-2 and TRBJ1-2; D call uncertain. The germline V gene encodes CDR1 LGHNA and CDR2 YNFKEQ. This CDR3 region has 14 residues. The ends were cut back, 0 bases at V and 8 bases at J, with 13 bases in the middle. The CDR3 DNA sequence: TGTGCCAGCAGCCAAGACGAGGGCTCGGACGGCTACACCTTC. The encoded protein is CASSQDEGSDGYTF.

The genes are TRBV4-2 and TRBJ2-7; 10 bases line up with TRBD2. V gave up 0 bases and J gave up 7 bases; unmatched junction bases: 6. The CDR3 spans 15 residues. Per germline, CDR1 LGHNA and CDR2 YNFKEQ. CDR3 amino acids: CASSQDLAGGREQYF. The CDR3 DNA reads TGTGCCAGCAGCCAAGATTTAGCGGGGGGCAGAGAGCAGTACTTC.

This clone appeared a few times. The chain combines TRBV6-1 with TRBJ1-5; 9 bases are a match to TRBD1. The V gene's germline CDR1 is MNHNS and CDR2 SASEGT. The CDR3 loop spans 15 amino acids. V shed 1 base and J 6 bases; nucleotides not matched to a gene: 4. The CDR3 region has the DNA TGTGCCAGCAGTGAAGTCGAACAGGGGGCTCAGCCCCAGCATTTT. Protein sequence: CASSEVEQGAQPQHF.

The chain is built from TRBV28 and TRBJ2-7, with 8 bases that match TRBD1. V shed 5 bases and J 0 bases; nucleotides not matched to a gene: 6. The CDR3 has 15 amino acids. The germline gives CDR1 MDHEN, CDR2 SYDVKM. The CDR3 is CASSTQGAGSYEQYV. CDR3 bases: TGTGCCAGCAGTACCCAGGGGGCTGGCTCCTACGAGCAGTACGTC.

The V and J genes are TRBV10-2 and TRBJ2-3; possible D gene TRBD2, 6 bases. V was cut by 10 bases and J by 8 bases, with 19 bases left in between. Germline loops: CDR1 WSHSY, CDR2 SAAADI. The length of the CDR3 is 13 residues. The DNA for the CDR3 is TGCGCCATCACCGGGACTGCCTGGGGTACGCAGTATTTT. It specifies CAITGTAWGTQYF.

This sequence joins TRBV2 and TRBJ1-6, with D hard to call. Germline loops: CDR1 SNHLY, CDR2 FYNNEI. V was trimmed by 4 bases and J by 0 bases, leaving 7 bases between them. CDR3 size: 15 residues. Here the CDR3 DNA reads TGTGCCAGCAGTGTTGGGAGCTCCTATAATTCACCCCTCCACTTT. This translates into CASSVGSSYNSPLHF.

V gene TRBV10-2 combines with J gene TRBJ1-1, with TRBD1 identical over 7 bases. V was clipped by 4 bases and J by 1 base; unmatched bases: 3. CDR1 WSHSY and CDR2 SAAADI come from the germline V gene. The CDR3 has 14 residues. In nucleotides, the CDR3 is TGCGCCAGCAGTGGGGGACAGAAGAACACTGAAGCTTTCTTT. Encoded protein: CASSGGQKNTEAFF.

The V and J genes are TRBV14 and TRBJ1-2; possibly TRBD1 for D (6 bases). CDR3 length: 12 residues. Trimming cost V 5 bases and J 8 bases, with 12 bases left between them. The V gene's germline CDR1 is SGHDN and CDR2 FVKESK. The CDR3 DNA reads as TGTGCCAGCAGCGCAGGGGTTTGGGGCTACACCTTC. Translation: CASSAGVWGYTF.

The chain combines TRBV19 with TRBJ2-5; D remains unclear. The V and J ends lost 1 base and 2 bases respectively, with 11 bases between them. Germline V CDR1 and CDR2: LNHDA, SQIVND (reference sequence). The CDR3 covers 15 residues. The CDR3 is CASSIVLDPQETQYF. CDR3 coding DNA: TGTGCCAGTAGTATAGTTCTAGACCCACAAGAGACCCAGTACTTC.

This clone was detected a few times. The chain employs TRBV11-1 and TRBJ2-2; 7 bases align to TRBD1. The CDR3 runs to 16 residues. The V gene end was trimmed by 4 bases and the J gene end by 4 bases; junction bases not matched to a gene: 9. Germline V CDR1 and CDR2: SGHAT, FQDESV (reference sequence). CDR3 residues: CASSSTGVQPTGELFF. DNA for the CDR3: TGTGCCAGCAGCTCAACAGGGGTTCAACCCACCGGGGAGCTGTTTTTT.

The J gene is TRBJ2-5, the V gene TRBV7-9; TRBD2 matches at 8 bases. Germline CDR1 and CDR2: SEHNR and FQNEAQ (reference sequence). The CDR3 runs to 15 residues. J was trimmed by 6 bases and V by 6 bases; bases with no gene match: 12. The CDR3 region is CASRKDAGGGQTQYF. CDR3 nucleotides: TGTGCCAGCAGAAAGGACGCGGGGGGAGGGCAGACCCAGTACTTC.

The J gene is TRBJ1-1, the V gene TRBV12-2; TRBD1 reflects the table's D call only, with no check against the DNA. TRBV12-2 constitutes a pseudogene. There are 13 residues in the CDR3. The CDR3 loop reads CASRPQGNTEAFF. In DNA form, the CDR3 reads TGTGCAAGTCGCCCACAGGGGAACACTGAAGCTTTCTTT.

V and J are TRBV6-1 and TRBJ1-1; possibly TRBD1 for D (5 bases). The CDR3 spans 14 residues. Deletions cut 5 bases from V and 0 bases from J, with 10 bases between. Germline loops: CDR1 MNHNS, CDR2 SASEGT. The CDR3 reads CASSPAGLNTEAFF. Here the CDR3 DNA reads TGTGCCAGCAGTCCTGCAGGGTTGAACACTGAAGCTTTCTTT.

The CDR3 sequence: CASTQDSSYNEQFF. CDR3 bases: TGTGCCAGCACCCAGGACAGTTCCTACAATGAGCAGTTCTTC. V gene TRBV7-2 combines with J gene TRBJ2-1; a weak D match, TRBD1 (6 bases). The V gene's germline CDR1 is SGHTA and CDR2 FQGNSA. CDR3 length: 14 residues. V was pared by 7 bases and J by 1 base, with 11 bases between.

The V call is TRBV4-2, the J call TRBJ1-6, with 7 bases identical to TRBD1. In germline, CDR1 is LGHNA, CDR2 YNFKEQ. The CDR3 length is 14 residues. Unmatched junction bases numbered 3, after V lost 2 bases and J lost 8 bases. CDR3 residues: CASSQRQGDSPLHF. Here the CDR3 DNA reads TGTGCCAGCAGCCAAAGACAGGGCGATTCACCCCTCCACTTT.

CDR3 nucleotide sequence: TGTGCCACCACTAAAGGGGGCAGGGGAAATGAAAAACTGTTTTTT. It yields the protein CATTKGGRGNEKLFF. The chain is built from TRBV19 and TRBJ1-4, with 7 bases fitting TRBD1. Germline V gene data show CDR1 as LNHDA and CDR2 as SQIVND (reference sequence). V shed 10 bases, J shed 5 bases, and the junction held 13 bases outside the gene matches. CDR3 length: 15 amino acids.

This clone showed up just a few times. The chain joins TRBV13 to TRBJ1-1, with a weak D call TRBD1 (5 bases). V was shortened by 2 bases and J by 10 bases, with 11 bases between the two germline ends. Germline V lookup: CDR1 PRHDT, CDR2 FYEKMQ (reference sequence). The CDR3 sequence is 12 residues long. The CDR3: CASSLHGQGAFF. The CDR3 DNA reads as TGTGCCAGCAGCTTACACGGACAAGGAGCTTTCTTT.